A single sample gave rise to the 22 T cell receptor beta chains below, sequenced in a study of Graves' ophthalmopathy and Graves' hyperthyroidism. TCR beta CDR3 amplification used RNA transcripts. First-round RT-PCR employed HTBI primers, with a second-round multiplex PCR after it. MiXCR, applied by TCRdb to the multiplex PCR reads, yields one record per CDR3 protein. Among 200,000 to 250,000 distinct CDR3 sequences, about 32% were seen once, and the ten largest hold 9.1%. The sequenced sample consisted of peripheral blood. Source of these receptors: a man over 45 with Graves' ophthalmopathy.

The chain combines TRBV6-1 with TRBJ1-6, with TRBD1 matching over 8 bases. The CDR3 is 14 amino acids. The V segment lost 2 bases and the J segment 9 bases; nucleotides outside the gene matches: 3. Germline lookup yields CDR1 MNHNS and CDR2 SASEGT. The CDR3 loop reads CASSEQGAFSPLHF. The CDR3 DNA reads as TGTGCCAGCAGTGAACAGGGGGCGTTTTCACCCCTCCACTTT.

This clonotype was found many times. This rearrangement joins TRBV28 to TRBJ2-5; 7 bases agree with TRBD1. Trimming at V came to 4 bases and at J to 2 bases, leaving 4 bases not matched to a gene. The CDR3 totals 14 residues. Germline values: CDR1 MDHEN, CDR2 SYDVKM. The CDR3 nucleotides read TGTGCCAGCAGTTCAATACAGGGGCAAGAGACCCAGTACTTC. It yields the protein CASSSIQGQETQYF.

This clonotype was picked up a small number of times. CDR3 residues: CASSLDSPHEQYF. Written as DNA, the CDR3 is TGTGCCAGCAGCTTAGATTCCCCCCACGAGCAGTACTTC. The V call is TRBV11-2, the J call TRBJ2-7; no definite D call. The CDR3 consists of 13 residues. Trimming removed 0 bases from V and 5 bases from J, with 8 bases in between. Germline values: CDR1 SGHAT, CDR2 FQNNGV.

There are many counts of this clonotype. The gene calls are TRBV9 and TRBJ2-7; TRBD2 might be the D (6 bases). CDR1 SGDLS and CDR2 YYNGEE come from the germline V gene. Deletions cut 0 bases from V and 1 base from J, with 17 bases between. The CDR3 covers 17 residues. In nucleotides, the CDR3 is TGTGCCAGCAGCGTAGGAGGAGGGACCACCCCTTCCTACGAGCAGTACTTC. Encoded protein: CASSVGGGTTPSYEQYF.

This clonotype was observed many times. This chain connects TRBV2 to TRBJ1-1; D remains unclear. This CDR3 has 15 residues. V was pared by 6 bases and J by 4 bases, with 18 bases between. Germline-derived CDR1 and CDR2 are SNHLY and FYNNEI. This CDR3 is CASRLRASLTTEAFF. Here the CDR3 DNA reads TGTGCCAGCAGGTTAAGGGCAAGCTTGACCACTGAAGCTTTCTTT. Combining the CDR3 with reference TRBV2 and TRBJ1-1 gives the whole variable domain EPEVTQTPSHQVTQMGQEVILRCVPISNHLYFYWYRQILGQKVEFLVSFYNNEISEKSEIFDDQFSVERPDGSNFTLKIRSTKLEDSAMYFCASRLRASLTTEAFFGQGTRLTVV.

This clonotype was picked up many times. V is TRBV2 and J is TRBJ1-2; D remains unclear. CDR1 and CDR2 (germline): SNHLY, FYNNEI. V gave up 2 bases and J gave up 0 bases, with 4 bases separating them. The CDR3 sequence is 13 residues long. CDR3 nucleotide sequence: TGTGCCAGCAGTGAACTGCCTAACTATGGCTACACCTTC. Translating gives CASSELPNYGYTF.

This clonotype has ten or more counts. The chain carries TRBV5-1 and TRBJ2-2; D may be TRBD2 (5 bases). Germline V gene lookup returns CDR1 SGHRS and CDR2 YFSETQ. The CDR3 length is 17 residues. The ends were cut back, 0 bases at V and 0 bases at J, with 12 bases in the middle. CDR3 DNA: TGCGCCAGCAGCTTGGATCGGCGGGCAGCGAACACCGGGGAGCTGTTTTTT. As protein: CASSLDRRAANTGELFF.

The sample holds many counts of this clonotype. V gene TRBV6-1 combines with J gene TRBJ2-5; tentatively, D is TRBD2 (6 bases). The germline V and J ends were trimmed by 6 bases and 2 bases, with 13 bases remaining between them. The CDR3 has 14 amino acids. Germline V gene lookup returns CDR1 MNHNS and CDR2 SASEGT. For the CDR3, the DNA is TGTGCCAGCAGATCCCCGGGACTTCAAGAGACCCAGTACTTC. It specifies CASRSPGLQETQYF.

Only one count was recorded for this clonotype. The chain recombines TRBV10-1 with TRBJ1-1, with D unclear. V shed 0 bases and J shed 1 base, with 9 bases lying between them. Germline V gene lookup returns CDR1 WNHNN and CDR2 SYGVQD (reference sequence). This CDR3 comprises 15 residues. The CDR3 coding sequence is TGCGCCAGCAGTGAGTCGCTGCGGGGGAACACTGAAGCTTTCTTT. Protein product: CASSESLRGNTEAFF.

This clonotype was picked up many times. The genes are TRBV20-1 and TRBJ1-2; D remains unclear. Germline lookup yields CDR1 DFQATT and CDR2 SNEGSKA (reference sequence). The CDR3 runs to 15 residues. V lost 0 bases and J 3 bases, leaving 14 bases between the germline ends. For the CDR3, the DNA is TGCAGTGCTAGAGATTATACCGCATATTACTATGGCTACACCTTC. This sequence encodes CSARDYTAYYYGYTF.

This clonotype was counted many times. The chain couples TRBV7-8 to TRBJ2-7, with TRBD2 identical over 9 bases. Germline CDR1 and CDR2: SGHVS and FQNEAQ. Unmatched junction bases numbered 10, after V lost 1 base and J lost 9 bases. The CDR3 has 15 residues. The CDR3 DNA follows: TGTGCCAGCAGCTTAGAGGCGGGAGGGCCTTATGTGCAGTACTTC. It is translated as CASSLEAGGPYVQYF.

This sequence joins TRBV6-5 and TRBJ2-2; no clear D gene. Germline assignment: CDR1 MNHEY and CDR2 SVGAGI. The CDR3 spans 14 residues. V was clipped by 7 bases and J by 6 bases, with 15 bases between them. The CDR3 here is CASKLEPDAGELFF. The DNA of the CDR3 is TGTGCCAGCAAACTCGAGCCCGACGCCGGGGAGCTGTTTTTT.

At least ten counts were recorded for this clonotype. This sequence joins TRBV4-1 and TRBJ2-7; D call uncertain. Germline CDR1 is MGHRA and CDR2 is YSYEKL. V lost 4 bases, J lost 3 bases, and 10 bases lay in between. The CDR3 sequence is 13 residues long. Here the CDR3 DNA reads TGCGCCAGCAGCCGGCAAACGGGCTACGAGCAGTACTTC. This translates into CASSRQTGYEQYF.

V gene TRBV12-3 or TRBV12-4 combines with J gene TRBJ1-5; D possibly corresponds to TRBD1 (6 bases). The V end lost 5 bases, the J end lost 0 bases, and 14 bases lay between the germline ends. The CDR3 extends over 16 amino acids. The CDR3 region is CASSPWTASSNQPQHF. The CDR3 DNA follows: TGTGCCAGCAGTCCCTGGACAGCCAGTAGCAATCAGCCCCAGCATTTT.

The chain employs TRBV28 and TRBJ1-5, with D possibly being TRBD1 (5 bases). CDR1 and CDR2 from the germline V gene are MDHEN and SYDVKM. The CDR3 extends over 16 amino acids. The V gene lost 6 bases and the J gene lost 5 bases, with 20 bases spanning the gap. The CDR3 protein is CASSLGAGRRYQPQHF. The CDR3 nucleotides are TGTGCCAGCAGCCTCGGGGCAGGTAGGCGGTATCAGCCCCAGCATTTT. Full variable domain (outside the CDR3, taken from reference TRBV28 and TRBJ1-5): DVKVTQSSRYLVKRTGEKVFLECVQDMDHENMFWYRQDPGLGLRLIYFSYDVKMKEKGDIPEGYSVSREKKERFSLILESASTNQTSMYLCASSLGAGRRYQPQHFGDGTRLSIL.

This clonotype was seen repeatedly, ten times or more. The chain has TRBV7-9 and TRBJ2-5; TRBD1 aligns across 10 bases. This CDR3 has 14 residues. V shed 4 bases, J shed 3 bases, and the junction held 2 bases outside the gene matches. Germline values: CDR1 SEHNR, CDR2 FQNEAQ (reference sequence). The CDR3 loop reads CASSSGTGEETQYF. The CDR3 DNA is TGTGCCAGCAGCTCCGGGACAGGGGAAGAGACCCAGTACTTC. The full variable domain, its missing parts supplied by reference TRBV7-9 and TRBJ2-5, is DTGVSQNPRHKITKRGQNVTFRCDPISEHNRLYWYRQTLGQGPEFLTYFQNEAQLEKSRLLSDRFSAERPKGSFSTLEIQRTEQGDSAMYLCASSSGTGEETQYFGPGTRLLVL.

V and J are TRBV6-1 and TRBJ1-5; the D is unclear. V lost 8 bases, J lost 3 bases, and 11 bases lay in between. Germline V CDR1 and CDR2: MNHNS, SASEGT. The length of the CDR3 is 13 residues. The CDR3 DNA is TGTGCCAGCGTAAGGAGGTTCAATCAGCCCCAGCATTTT. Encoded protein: CASVRRFNQPQHF.

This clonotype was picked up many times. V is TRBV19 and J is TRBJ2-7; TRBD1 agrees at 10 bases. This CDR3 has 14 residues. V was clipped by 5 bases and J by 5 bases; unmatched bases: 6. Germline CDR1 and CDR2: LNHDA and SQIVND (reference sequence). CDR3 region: CASSFGTGDHEQYF. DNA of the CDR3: TGTGCCAGTAGTTTCGGGACAGGGGACCACGAGCAGTACTTC.

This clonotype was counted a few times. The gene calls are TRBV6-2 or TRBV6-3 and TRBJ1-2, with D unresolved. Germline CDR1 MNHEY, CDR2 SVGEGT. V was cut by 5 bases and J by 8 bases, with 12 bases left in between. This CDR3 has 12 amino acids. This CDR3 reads CASSPTDEGYTF. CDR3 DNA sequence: TGTGCCAGCAGTCCGACTGACGAGGGCTACACCTTC.

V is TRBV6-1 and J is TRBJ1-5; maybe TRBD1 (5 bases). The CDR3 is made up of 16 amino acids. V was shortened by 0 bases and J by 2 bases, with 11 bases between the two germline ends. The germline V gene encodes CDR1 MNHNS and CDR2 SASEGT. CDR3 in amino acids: CASSEAGRGGNQPQHF. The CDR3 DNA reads TGTGCCAGCAGTGAAGCGGGTAGGGGAGGCAATCAGCCCCAGCATTTT.

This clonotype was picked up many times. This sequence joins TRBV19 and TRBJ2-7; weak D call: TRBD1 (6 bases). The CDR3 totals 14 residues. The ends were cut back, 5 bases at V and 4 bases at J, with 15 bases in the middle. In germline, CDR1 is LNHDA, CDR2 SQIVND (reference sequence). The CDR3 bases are TGTGCCAGTAGTTTAGGACAGCTACCTTACGAGCAGTACTTC. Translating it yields CASSLGQLPYEQYF. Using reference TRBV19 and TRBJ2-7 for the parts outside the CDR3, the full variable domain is DGGITQSPKYLFRKEGQNVTLSCEQNLNHDAMYWYRQDPGQGLRLIYYSQIVNDFQKGDIAEGYSVSREKKESFPLTVTSAQKNPTAFYLCASSLGQLPYEQYFGPGTRLTVT.

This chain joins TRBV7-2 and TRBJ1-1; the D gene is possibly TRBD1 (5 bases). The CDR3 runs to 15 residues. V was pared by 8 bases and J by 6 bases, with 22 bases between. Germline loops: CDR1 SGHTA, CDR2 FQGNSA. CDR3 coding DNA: TGTGCCAGCTCAACGGGGGGAATCGCAATAGCTGAAGCTTTCTTT. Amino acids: CASSTGGIAIAEAFF.